The rows below give T cell receptor beta chains drawn from one sample of a study of early T cells in non-severe SARS-CoV-2 infection. MiXCR, run by TCRdb on the 5' RACE reads, gives a single entry per CDR3 protein. This table has roughly 50,000 distinct CDR3 sequences, around 9.1% appearing once. The sample was whole blood. The receptors stem from an adult who was a healthcare worker with PCR-confirmed SARS-CoV-2 infection or an uninfected control (not recorded which). CDR3s include the opening cysteine and the closing phenylalanine or tryptophan. D genes are given only for firm matches. The listing skips clone size in some rows; elsewhere it reads once, few, many or a size class.

many | TRBJ2-3 | TRBV20-1 | TRBD2 | TGCAGCCCGGGGTTAGCGGGAACCGCAGATACGCAGTATTTT | CSPGLAGTADTQYF
. | TRBJ2-5 | TRBV7-8 | . | TGTGCCAGCAGCTGGCAAGAGACCCAGTACTTC | CASSWQETQYF
. | TRBJ2-7 | TRBV4-1 | TRBD2 | TGCGCCAGCAGCCAAGATTTCGGACTGGGAGGGGACGAGCAGTACTTC | CASSQDFGLGGDEQYF
few | TRBJ2-5 | TRBV28 | . | TGTGCCAGCACTTTCCGGGGGACCCAGTACTTC | CASTFRGTQYF
many | TRBJ1-1 | TRBV15 | . | TGTGCCACCAGCAGAGATCGGGTTATGAACACTGAAGCTTTCTTT | CATSRDRVMNTEAFF
. | TRBJ2-2 | TRBV5-1 | . | TGCGCCAGCAGCTTACTAGAAAGGAACACCGGGGAGCTGTTTTTT | CASSLLERNTGELFF
few | TRBJ2-1 | TRBV14 | TRBD2 | TGTGCCAGCAGCCGAACTAGCGGGACAAAATCCTACAATGAGCAGTTCTTC | CASSRTSGTKSYNEQFF
many | TRBJ2-3 | TRBV7-6 | . | TGTGCCAGCAGCCGGACAGAATCCAGCACAGATACGCAGTATTTT | CASSRTESSTDTQYF
many | TRBJ2-6 | TRBV5-1 | . | TGCGCCAGCAGTTTCTCCCGGAGCTCTGGGGCCAACGTCCTGACTTTC | CASSFSRSSGANVLTF
. | TRBJ2-7 | TRBV6-2/TRBV6-3 | TRBD1 | TGTGCCAGCAGCTCGGACAGGGTTTACGGCGAGCAGTACTTC | CASSSDRVYGEQYF
many | TRBJ1-1 | TRBV6-5 | . | TGTGCCAGCAGCTCCCCCGGGGCTCTCAACACTGAAGCTTTCTTT | CASSSPGALNTEAFF
. | TRBJ1-1 | TRBV7-2 | . | TGTGCCAGCAGCTCGGAGGGGAGGGCCTATAACACTGAAGCTTTCTTT | CASSSEGRAYNTEAFF
many | TRBJ2-2 | TRBV11-2 | TRBD2 | TGTGCCAGCAGCCCACCCGGGACTAGCGGGCGATTCGGGGAGCTGTTTTTT | CASSPPGTSGRFGELFF
few | TRBJ2-3 | TRBV18 | . | TGTGCCAGTAAGGAAATAGCCCTAGCACGGGCCGAAGATACGCAGTATTTT | CASKEIALARAEDTQYF
many | TRBJ1-5 | TRBV28 | . | TGTGCCAGCAGTCGACAGATAAATCAGCCCCAGCATTTT | CASSRQINQPQHF
few | TRBJ2-7 | TRBV5-1 | . | TGCGCCAGCAGCTTGGCACTCCGGGACACCACGGGGGAGCAGTACTTC | CASSLALRDTTGEQYF
. | TRBJ1-1 | TRBV7-9 | . | TGTGCCAGCAGCCCTAGGACAGAGAGCTACACTGAAGCTTTCTTT | CASSPRTESYTEAFF
many | TRBJ2-2 | TRBV5-1 | . | TGCGCCAGCAGCAGGGGTCAGGGGATGAACACCGGGGAGCTGTTTTTT | CASSRGQGMNTGELFF
. | TRBJ2-7 | TRBV6-1 | TRBD2 | TGTGCCAGCAGTGATGGGCTCGGGACTAAACTTCAGTACTTC | CASSDGLGTKLQYF
. | TRBJ1-2 | TRBV28 | . | TGTGCCTCCTCGATCTATAACTATGGCTACACCTTC | CASSIYNYGYTF
few | TRBJ2-5 | TRBV5-1 | . | TGCGCCAGCAGCACTGGGACGGACGAAGAGACCCAGTACTTC | CASSTGTDEETQYF
few | TRBJ2-1 | TRBV19 | TRBD2 | TGTGCCAGTAGTATCATCCGGGAGGTGCGCGTTGAGCAGTTCTTC | CASSIIREVRVEQFF
. | TRBJ2-7 | TRBV4-2 | TRBD2 | TGTGCCAGCAGCCAAGCCGGGACTAGCGGGAGACACTCCTACGAGCAGTACTTC | CASSQAGTSGRHSYEQYF
many | TRBJ2-7 | TRBV6-5 | TRBD1 | TGTGCCAGCAGGGTCACGTGGGACAGATTTTCCTACGAGCAGTACTTC | CASRVTWDRFSYEQYF
few | TRBJ2-7 | TRBV5-6 | . | TGTGCCAGCAGCTTGGAACCGGGACTCTTGAACTACGAGCAGTACTTC | CASSLEPGLLNYEQYF
many | TRBJ1-2 | TRBV29-1 | TRBD1 | TGCAGCGCCTTTGGGGGACAGGAGAACTATGGCTACACCTTC | CSAFGGQENYGYTF
many | TRBJ2-3 | TRBV29-1 | . | TGCAGCGTGGTCCGAGGCCCCGATACGCAGTATTTT | CSVVRGPDTQYF
. | TRBJ2-2 | TRBV28 | . | TGTGCCAGTTTGTCTAGCGCCACCGGGGAGCTGTTTTTT | CASLSSATGELFF
many | TRBJ2-5 | TRBV11-2 | . | TGTGCCAGCAGCTCGATATTAGACCAAGAGACCCAGTACTTC | CASSSILDQETQYF
many | TRBJ2-5 | TRBV7-8 | TRBD2 | TGTGCCAGCAGCTTAGAGGTCGGCCTAGCGGGGACCCAAGAGACCCAGTACTTC | CASSLEVGLAGTQETQYF
. | TRBJ2-5 | TRBV18 | . | TGTGCCAGCTCACCACCGGTACAGGAGACCCAAGAGACCCAGTACTTC | CASSPPVQETQETQYF
many | TRBJ1-4 | TRBV5-1 | TRBD1 | TGCGCCAGCAGCTTGGCCCTGGACAGGGGTACTGAAAAACTGTTTTTT | CASSLALDRGTEKLFF
. | TRBJ1-4 | TRBV7-2 | TRBD1 | TGTGCCAGCAGCGACAGGGGGCAGAATGAAAAACTGTTTTTT | CASSDRGQNEKLFF
many | TRBJ1-2 | TRBV5-8 | . | TGTGCCAGCAACCCCGGGACAAGGGAGGGCCTTCGGTATGGCTACACCTTC | CASNPGTREGLRYGYTF
many | TRBJ2-4 | TRBV29-1 | TRBD1 | TGCAGCGTCGCTGGGACAGGGGAAAACATTCAGTACTTC | CSVAGTGENIQYF
. | TRBJ1-2 | TRBV6-5 | TRBD1 | TGTGCCAGCAGTTACTCAGCGGGGACAGGGGACGGCTACACCTTC | CASSYSAGTGDGYTF
. | TRBJ2-7 | TRBV20-1 | . | TGCAGTGCTAGCATGTGGGCTAGCCAAACCTACGAGCAGTACTTC | CSASMWASQTYEQYF
few | TRBJ2-3 | TRBV15 | . | TGTGCCACCAGCAGAGCCGGGCCTAGTGAAGATACGCAGTATTTT | CATSRAGPSEDTQYF
many | TRBJ2-5 | TRBV29-1 | . | TGCAGCGTTCGTCAAGAGACCCAGTACTTC | CSVRQETQYF
. | TRBJ2-1 | TRBV20-1 | TRBD2 | TGCAGTGCTATCTCCCTAGCGGGAGAGGATTACAATGAGCAGTTCTTC | CSAISLAGEDYNEQFF
many | TRBJ2-3 | TRBV11-1 | TRBD2 | TGTGCCAGCAGCTTTAGCGGGAAGGACACAGATACGCAGTATTTT | CASSFSGKDTDTQYF
many | TRBJ2-7 | TRBV5-1 | . | TGCGCCAGCAGCTTGGAGAGGGCAGCCTACGAGCAGTACTTC | CASSLERAAYEQYF
few | TRBJ2-3 | TRBV2 | . | TGTGCCAGCAGTGCGCGGGGTAGCACAGATACGCAGTATTTT | CASSARGSTDTQYF
. | TRBJ2-1 | TRBV29-1 | . | TGCAGCGTTGGACCATACAATGAGCAGTTCTTC | CSVGPYNEQFF
. | TRBJ2-3 | TRBV7-6 | . | TGTGCCAGCAGCTTAGTCGAGGGAGATACGCAGTATTTT | CASSLVEGDTQYF
many | TRBJ2-2 | TRBV28 | TRBD1 | TGTGCCAGCAGGGTCCCAGGGGGCGGGGAGCTGTTTTTT | CASRVPGGGELFF
. | TRBJ2-7 | TRBV7-6 | TRBD2 | TGTGCCAGCTCCCGACTAGCAGACGAGCAGTACTTC | CASSRLADEQYF
few | TRBJ2-5 | TRBV7-9 | . | TGTGCCAGCAGCTTAGGCGCGACTGAAGAAGAGACCCAGTACTTC | CASSLGATEEETQYF
many | TRBJ2-5 | TRBV24-1 | TRBD2 | TGTGCCACCCGGAGCGGGGGCCGGGAGACCCAGTACTTC | CATRSGGRETQYF
many | TRBJ2-3 | TRBV7-9 | . | TGTGCCAGCAGCCCTTCAGGGAACACAGATACGCAGTATTTT | CASSPSGNTDTQYF
. | TRBJ2-7 | TRBV7-6 | . | TGTGCCAGCAGCCCAGGACCGGGAAACGAGCAGTACTTC | CASSPGPGNEQYF
many | TRBJ2-3 | TRBV7-2 | TRBD2 | TGTGCCAGCTGTACTAGCGGGAGGCCCTCTAGCACAGATACGCAGTATTTT | CASCTSGRPSSTDTQYF
many | TRBJ2-4 | TRBV19 | . | TGTGCCAGTAGTATAGGAGCAATTCAGTACTTC | CASSIGAIQYF